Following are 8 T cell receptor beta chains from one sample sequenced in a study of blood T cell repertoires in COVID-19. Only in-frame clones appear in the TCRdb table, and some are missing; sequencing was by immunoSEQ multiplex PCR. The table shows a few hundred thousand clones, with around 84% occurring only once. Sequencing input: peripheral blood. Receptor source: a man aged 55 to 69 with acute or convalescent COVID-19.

The CDR3 loop reads CATLLQGGQETQYF. Here the CDR3 DNA reads TGTGCCACCCTGCTCCAGGGGGGCCAAGAGACCCAGTACTTC. V gene TRBV2 combines with J gene TRBJ2-5; tentatively, D is TRBD1 (7 bases). V was trimmed by 10 bases and J by 1 base, leaving 16 bases between them. Germline V gives CDR1 SNHLY, CDR2 FYNNEI. The CDR3 is 14 amino acids.

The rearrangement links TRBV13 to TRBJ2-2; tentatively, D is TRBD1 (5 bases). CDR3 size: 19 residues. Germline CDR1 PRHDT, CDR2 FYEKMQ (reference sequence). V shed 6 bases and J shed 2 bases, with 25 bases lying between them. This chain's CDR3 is CASSLFRGRVPDNTGELFF. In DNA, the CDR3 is TGTGCCAGCAGTCTTTTTAGGGGCAGGGTGCCTGATAACACCGGGGAGCTGTTTTTT.

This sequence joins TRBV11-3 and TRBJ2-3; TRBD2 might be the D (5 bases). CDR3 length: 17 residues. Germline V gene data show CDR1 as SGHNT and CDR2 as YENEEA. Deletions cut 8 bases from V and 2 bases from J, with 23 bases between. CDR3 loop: CASRLALKWKFTDTQYF. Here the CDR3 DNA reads TGTGCCAGCCGGCTAGCCCTAAAATGGAAATTCACAGATACGCAGTATTTT.

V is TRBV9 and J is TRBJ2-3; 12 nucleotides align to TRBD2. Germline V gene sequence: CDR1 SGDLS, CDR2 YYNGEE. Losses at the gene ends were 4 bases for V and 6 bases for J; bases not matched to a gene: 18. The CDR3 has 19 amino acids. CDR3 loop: CASSFKTEASGGVFDTQYF. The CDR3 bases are TGTGCCAGCAGCTTCAAAACAGAAGCTAGCGGGGGGGTATTTGATACGCAGTATTTT.

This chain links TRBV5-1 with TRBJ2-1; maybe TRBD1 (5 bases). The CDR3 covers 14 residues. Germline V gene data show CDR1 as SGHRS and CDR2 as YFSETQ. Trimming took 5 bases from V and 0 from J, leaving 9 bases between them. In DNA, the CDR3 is TGCGCCAGCAGGCGACAGAGCTCCTACAATGAGCAGTTCTTC. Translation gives CASRRQSSYNEQFF.

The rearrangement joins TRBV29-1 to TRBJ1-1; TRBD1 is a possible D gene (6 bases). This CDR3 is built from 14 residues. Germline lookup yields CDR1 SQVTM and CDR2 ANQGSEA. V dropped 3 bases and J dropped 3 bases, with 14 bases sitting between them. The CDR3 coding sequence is TGCAGCGTTGACATTCACAGGGCGGACACTGAAGCTTTCTTT. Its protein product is CSVDIHRADTEAFF.

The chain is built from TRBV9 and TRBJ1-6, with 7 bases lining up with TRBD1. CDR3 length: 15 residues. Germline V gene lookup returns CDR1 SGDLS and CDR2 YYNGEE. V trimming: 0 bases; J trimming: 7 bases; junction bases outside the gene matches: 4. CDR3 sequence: CASSVEGGSNSPLHF. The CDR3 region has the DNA TGTGCCAGCAGCGTAGAAGGGGGCTCGAATTCACCCCTCCACTTT. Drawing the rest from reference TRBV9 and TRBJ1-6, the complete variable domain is DSGVTQTPKHLITATGQRVTLRCSPRSGDLSVYWYQQSLDQGLQFLIQYYNGEERAKGNILERFSAQQFPDLHSELNLSSLELGDSALYFCASSVEGGSNSPLHFGNGTRLTVT.

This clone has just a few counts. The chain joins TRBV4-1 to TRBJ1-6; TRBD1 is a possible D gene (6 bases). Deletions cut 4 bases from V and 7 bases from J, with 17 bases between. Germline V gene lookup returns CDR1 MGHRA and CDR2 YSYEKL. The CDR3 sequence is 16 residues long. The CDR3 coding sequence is TGCGCCAGCAGCCTCGAAGCTGGACAGATAAATTCACCCCTCCACTTT. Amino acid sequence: CASSLEAGQINSPLHF.